This T cell receptor (beta chain) was sequenced in a study of cytomegalovirus exposure and HLA in healthy donors. Findings of the study overall: TCR beta sequences reportedly predicted most subjects' HLA-A and HLA-B alleles accurately.

Donors in the study were healthy people who gave bone marrow. CDR3 length equals 14 residues. In germline, CDR1 is MDHEN, CDR2 SYDVKM. V was cut by 6 bases and J by 0 bases, with 11 bases left in between. As to this clone: Its antigen is undetermined.

60 Vbeta and 13 Jbeta primers were used in PCR. Produced via immunoSEQ multiplex PCR; TCRdb's table is partial and in-frame only. The sample carries 78,000 or so clones, around 85% recorded once. The V gene is TRBV28, the J gene TRBJ1-1; maybe TRBD1 (5 bases). The clonotype originates from a woman between 50 and 59 years old in good health and CMV-seronegative. The source material was PBMCs. DNA for the CDR3: TGTGCCAGCAGCTCCTCGGGGGTGAACACTGAAGCTTTCTTT. Residues: CASSSSGVNTEAFF.